The clone carrying this T cell receptor beta chain was counted ten times or more. Time point denoted: before trial treatment. Along with nivolumab and ipilimumab, donors received aspirin, low-dose cyclophosphamide and low-dose radiotherapy. The patients who were eligible all carried advanced solid tumors that lacked tumor-infiltrating lymphocytes, meaning the tumors were TIL-negative. This sample was taken from a study of low-dose radiotherapy and immunotherapy resistance in tumors. Overall study: Fractions of 1 Gy went to Cohort 2 every two weeks, for 13 Gy over 26 weeks. Every two weeks patients got nivolumab 240 mg flat dose, plus ipilimumab 1 mg/kg every six weeks, intravenously.

The CDR3 is made up of 13 amino acids. The ends were cut back, 4 bases at V and 5 bases at J, with 11 bases in the middle. CDR1 SGHTA and CDR2 FQGTGA come from the germline V gene. Alpha and beta chains were covered, as first-strand cDNA relied on TRAV- and TRBV-specific primers. Using a constant-region primer together with a V-primer adapter, TCRs were subjected to about 18 PCR cycles of amplification. TCRdb called the reads again in MiXCR, with one record for every CDR3 protein. The repertoire holds roughly 54,000 distinct CDR3 sequences, with almost 25% as singletons. This clonotype was sampled from a male donor with prostate cancer. The chain uses TRBV7-3 and TRBJ2-5; D ambiguous. The sequences come from PBMCs, collected before treatment. In DNA, the CDR3 is TGTGCCAGCAGCTCAACTACGCGGGAGACCCAGTACTTC. Amino acid sequence: CASSSTTRETQYF.